This TCR beta chain was identified in a study of immune evolution from preneoplasia to lung adenocarcinoma. Assay: immunoSEQ multiplex PCR; the TCRdb copy retains only in-frame clones and omits some. The data show more than 8,000 clones, roughly four fifths seen once. The sequenced sample consisted of FFPE lung adenocarcinoma in situ tissue. The TCR comes from a person aged 65-85 years with lung adenocarcinoma.

CDR3 bases: TGCGCCAGCAGTGCCTTCGACAGGGGGCCCTACGAGCAGTACTTC. It specifies CASSAFDRGPYEQYF. The rearrangement joins TRBV10-1 to TRBJ2-7, with TRBD1 matching over 10 bases. The V segment lost 4 bases and the J segment 2 bases; nucleotides outside the gene matches: 5. Per the germline V gene, CDR1 is WNHNN and CDR2 is SYGVQD (reference sequence). The length of the CDR3 is 15 residues.